This T cell receptor beta chain was retrieved from a study of identical twins (dated by TCRdb to 2016 to 2017). At the level of the whole study: TCR alpha and beta repertoires from monozygotic twins, unrelated adults of various ages and cord blood were deep-sequenced to test whether fetal clonotypes persist. To rule out contamination, replicate twin experiments were performed at different times with different library preparation protocols.

The CDR3 covers 13 residues, taking in both the cysteine and the phenylalanine. Only the CDR3 DNA stays, 39 bases, in frame from base 1. For CDR1 and CDR2, the germline V gene lists MNHEY and SVGAGI. Between the V and J ends, shortened by 5 bases and 3 bases respectively, the junction contains 7 bases. Only healthy Caucasian donors were included. Overall study results and their limits: Compared with coincidental sharing between unrelated individuals, an excess of low generation-probability sequences was observed among out-of-frame TCR alpha sequences shared between twins. Because the same donors could not be followed over many years, the conclusions depended on cross-sectional statistical analysis. Zero-insertion analyses could be partly confounded by invariant T cells such as MAIT and iNKT, though diverse VJ usage argued against such confounding for most clonotypes. Abundant cord blood beta clonotypes had fewer insertions, young adult naive repertoires showed a similar but weaker trend, and memory repertoires showed no such trend. Recombination models systematically underestimated out-of-frame TCR alpha sharing in monozygotic twins but agreed with sharing between unrelated individuals. A weaker excess of twin sharing was found in beta out-of-frame sequences because the signal-to-noise ratio was lowered by fewer shared sequences.

Concerning this clonotype itself: No cognate antigen has been identified for it. No base quality values were provided; no much bigger clone lies one nucleotide off.

Preparation of the library involved 5' RACE. The run used an Illumina HiSeq 2000. Template switching added a universal primer binding site, and the final cDNA carried a unique molecular identifier that allowed TCR cDNA molecules to be counted accurately. Specific primers in the conserved constant-segment region were used to synthesize first-strand cDNA for TCR alpha and beta chains. To control for contamination, every cDNA library was double barcoded, receiving both a SMART-Mk sample barcode and Illumina barcodes. TruSeq adapter sequences along with Illumina sample barcodes were introduced in two successive PCR steps. The TCR alpha and beta cDNA libraries were sequenced on the Illumina HiSeq platform using custom primers. On the study's bioinformatics: Unique molecular identifiers were extracted from raw reads with MiGEC, and CDR3 positions were determined with MiXCR. Recombination models were inferred per individual with the repgenHMM and IGoR tools using an EM algorithm. The analysis of shared clonotypes was done with the tcR package in R, with sharing normalized by the product of cloneset sizes. To study raw recombination without the effects of thymic and clonal selection, out-of-frame nonproductive sequences were analyzed. TCRdb trimmed the raw reads at Q25, called clones with MiXCR and kept productive beta chains. All rows with the same CDR3 protein become a single entry with the most common DNA and genes. For this entry, the V and J calls and clone size follow TCRdb and not the study's own pipeline. In this sample the table shows roughly 1,500,000 distinct CDR3 sequences, under 35% of which occur a single time. Of the sample, over 0.25% falls within the top ten clones.

The sequenced sample was cord blood. The rearrangement combines TRBV6-5 with TRBJ2-2; the D gene cannot be named for sure. The source of this sequence is a newborn girl in good health. The CDR3 protein is CASSQSYTGELFF. The nucleotides are TGTGCCAGCAGTCAATCTTACACCGGGGAGCTGTTTTTT.